These T cell receptor beta chains were read from a single sample in a study of shared clonotypes between healthy human individuals. Profiling relied on immunoSEQ multiplex PCR, and the TCRdb table lists in-frame clones only, not all of them. The sample lists about 1.5 million clones; under 99% were seen once. The sample consisted of naive CD4+ T cells sorted from blood. Source of these receptors: a man under 40 in good health. CDR3s include the opening cysteine and the closing phenylalanine or tryptophan. Each record gives: clone size, D gene, J gene, V gene, CDR3 DNA, CDR3 protein. A D gene is named only where the DNA matches it firmly. A row's size may be missing; if present it is once, few, many or a size class.

size: NA
D: TRBD1
J: TRBJ1-2
V: TRBV10-3
DNA: TGTGCCATCAGTGAAACAGGGGGCGCGTTTGGCTACACCTTC
CDR3: CAISETGGAFGYTF

size: NA
D: NA
J: TRBJ2-3
V: TRBV29-1
DNA: TGCAGCGTTGAGACGGGCACAGATACGCAGTATTTT
CDR3: CSVETGTDTQYF

size: NA
D: NA
J: TRBJ2-7
V: TRBV6-6
DNA: TGTGCCAGCAGTCGATCGACAGGCTACGAGCAGTACTTC
CDR3: CASSRSTGYEQYF

size: NA
D: TRBD1
J: TRBJ1-2
V: TRBV6-1
DNA: TGTGCCAGCAGTGGACAGGGGAATGGCTACACCTTC
CDR3: CASSGQGNGYTF

size: NA
D: TRBD2
J: TRBJ2-1
V: TRBV10-3
DNA: TGTGCCATCAGTGAGTCGGCGGGGGGCTACAATGAGCAGTTCTTC
CDR3: CAISESAGGYNEQFF

size: NA
D: TRBD2
J: TRBJ2-1
V: TRBV18
DNA: TGTGCCAGCTCACGAGAGACTAGCGGGGGTGGGTATGAGCAGTTCTTC
CDR3: CASSRETSGGGYEQFF

size: NA
D: TRBD2
J: TRBJ2-2
V: TRBV19
DNA: TGTGCCAGTAGTATGGGACTAGCGGCTCGAGGCGGGGAGCTGTTTTTT
CDR3: CASSMGLAARGGELFF

size: NA
D: NA
J: TRBJ2-5
V: TRBV13
DNA: TGTGCCAGCAGCTGGATGCCTCGAGAGACCCAGTACTTC
CDR3: CASSWMPRETQYF

size: NA
D: NA
J: TRBJ2-7
V: TRBV6-1
DNA: TGTGCCAGCAGTGAAGTAGGCATGTCCTACGAGCAGTACTTC
CDR3: CASSEVGMSYEQYF

size: NA
D: NA
J: TRBJ2-7
V: TRBV5-5
DNA: TGTGCCAGCAGCTTGGTGGTGGGAGAATCAACCTACGAGCAGTACTTC
CDR3: CASSLVVGESTYEQYF

size: NA
D: NA
J: TRBJ2-3
V: TRBV18
DNA: TGTGCCAGCTCACCACTATGGACAAGTCAAGGGAGAACAGATACGCAGTATTTT
CDR3: CASSPLWTSQGRTDTQYF

size: NA
D: NA
J: TRBJ2-2
V: TRBV5-6
DNA: TGTGCCAGCAGCCGAGGGACTTTGAACACCGGGGAGCTGTTTTTT
CDR3: CASSRGTLNTGELFF

size: NA
D: NA
J: TRBJ1-1
V: TRBV28
DNA: TGTGCCAGCAGTCCACTACCAAGTAACACTGAAGCTTTCTTT
CDR3: CASSPLPSNTEAFF

size: NA
D: TRBD1
J: TRBJ2-2
V: TRBV2
DNA: TGTGCCAGCAGTGTGACAGGGGCCACCGGGGAGCTGTTTTTT
CDR3: CASSVTGATGELFF

size: NA
D: TRBD1
J: TRBJ2-2
V: TRBV9
DNA: TGTGCCAGCAGCAACAGGGGGCAGAACACCGGGGAGCTGTTTTTT
CDR3: CASSNRGQNTGELFF

size: NA
D: NA
J: TRBJ1-5
V: TRBV2
DNA: TGTGCCAGCGGGGAGGGGGAACAGGGCCTTTGGAACAATCAGCCCCAGCATTTT
CDR3: CASGEGEQGLWNNQPQHF

size: NA
D: TRBD2
J: TRBJ2-1
V: TRBV4-3
DNA: TGCGCCAGCAGCCAACGGACTAGTTTGGATGAGCAGTTCTTC
CDR3: CASSQRTSLDEQFF

size: NA
D: NA
J: TRBJ1-1
V: TRBV6-5
DNA: TGTGCCAGCAGCGCGCGGGGGAACACTGAAGCTTTCTTT
CDR3: CASSARGNTEAFF

size: NA
D: TRBD2
J: TRBJ2-2
V: TRBV30
DNA: TGTGCCTGGAGTGAAGGACTAGCGGGACCTTCCACCGGGGAGCTGTTTTTT
CDR3: CAWSEGLAGPSTGELFF

size: NA
D: TRBD1
J: TRBJ2-1
V: TRBV6-1
DNA: TGTGCCTCCTCCGACAGGGGATACAATGAGCAGTTCTTC
CDR3: CASSDRGYNEQFF

size: NA
D: TRBD2
J: TRBJ2-1
V: TRBV10-2
DNA: TGCGCCAGCAGTGGGGGTCCCGGGGACTACGCTAATGAGCAGTTCTTC
CDR3: CASSGGPGDYANEQFF

size: NA
D: NA
J: TRBJ2-7
V: TRBV7-8
DNA: TGTGCCAGCAGCTTAGGCCAGGGGGGCTACGAGCAGTACTTC
CDR3: CASSLGQGGYEQYF

size: NA
D: NA
J: TRBJ2-1
V: TRBV15
DNA: TGTGCCACCAGCACCCGACTTCTACCTACCCGGGACGATGAGCAGTTCTTC
CDR3: CATSTRLLPTRDDEQFF

size: NA
D: NA
J: TRBJ2-3
V: TRBV7-9
DNA: TGTGCCAGCAGCTTCGTAGGGACGGGTCCACGAACGCAGTATTTT
CDR3: CASSFVGTGPRTQYF

size: NA
D: NA
J: TRBJ1-1
V: TRBV5-1
DNA: TGCGCCAGCAGTCACGGGGCGGCAAAAATGAACACTGAAGCTTTCTTT
CDR3: CASSHGAAKMNTEAFF

size: NA
D: TRBD2
J: TRBJ2-1
V: TRBV2
DNA: TGTGCCAGCAGTGTTGGGAGGGCTCGGAACAATGAGCAGTTCTTC
CDR3: CASSVGRARNNEQFF

size: NA
D: NA
J: TRBJ2-7
V: TRBV27
DNA: TGTGCCAGCAGTTACGGGACAGCGGGCTCCTACGAGCAGTACTTC
CDR3: CASSYGTAGSYEQYF

size: NA
D: TRBD1
J: TRBJ2-7
V: TRBV11-2
DNA: TGTGCCAGCAGCCTCTTGGGACAGCCCCGGAAGGGCTACGAGCAGTACTTC
CDR3: CASSLLGQPRKGYEQYF

size: NA
D: NA
J: TRBJ2-1
V: TRBV2
DNA: TGTGCCAGCAGTCCTGCGGGCAGCAATGAGCAGTTCTTC
CDR3: CASSPAGSNEQFF

size: NA
D: NA
J: TRBJ1-2
V: TRBV9
DNA: TGTGCCAGCAGCCCCGCGGGGGGTAACTATGGCTACACCTTC
CDR3: CASSPAGGNYGYTF

size: NA
D: TRBD1
J: TRBJ1-2
V: TRBV5-6
DNA: TGTGCCAGCAGCCGTACAGGGGGCTATGGCTACACCTTC
CDR3: CASSRTGGYGYTF

size: NA
D: NA
J: TRBJ1-1
V: TRBV7-9
DNA: TGTGCCAGCAGCTTTAACAGGGAGGCTGAAGCTTTCTTT
CDR3: CASSFNREAEAFF

size: NA
D: NA
J: TRBJ2-6
V: TRBV11-1
DNA: TGTGCCAGCAGCTTAAGATGGACGGTGAGCTCTGGGGCCAACGTCCTGACTTTC
CDR3: CASSLRWTVSSGANVLTF

size: NA
D: NA
J: TRBJ2-2
V: TRBV21-1
DNA: TGTGCCAGCAGCAAACCGAACGTAAGAGGGGGGCTGTTTTTT
CDR3: CASSKPNVRGGLFF

size: NA
D: NA
J: TRBJ2-4
V: TRBV5-4
DNA: TGTGCCAGCAGCTTGGTGGGGGGAACCAAAAACATTCAGTACTTC
CDR3: CASSLVGGTKNIQYF

size: NA
D: NA
J: TRBJ1-5
V: TRBV9
DNA: TGTGCCAGCAGCGTAGCGGCAGGCCGAGGTGAGCCCCAGCATTTT
CDR3: CASSVAAGRGEPQHF

size: NA
D: NA
J: TRBJ2-7
V: TRBV7-9
DNA: TGTGCCAGCAGCTCAGAATTAAAATACTACGAGCAGTACTTC
CDR3: CASSSELKYYEQYF

size: NA
D: NA
J: TRBJ2-1
V: TRBV7-8
DNA: TGTGCCAGCAGCTTAGTTGGTCTGGGCAATGAGCAGTTCTTC
CDR3: CASSLVGLGNEQFF

size: NA
D: NA
J: TRBJ2-7
V: TRBV28
DNA: TGTGCCAGCAGCCAAGACTACTACGAGCAGTACTTC
CDR3: CASSQDYYEQYF

size: NA
D: NA
J: TRBJ2-1
V: TRBV20-1
DNA: TGCAGTGCTAGAGGTCTCAATGAGCAGTTCTTC
CDR3: CSARGLNEQFF

size: NA
D: NA
J: TRBJ2-6
V: TRBV6-6
DNA: TGTGCCAGCAGGCGGAACTCTGGGGCCAACGTCCTGACTTTC
CDR3: CASRRNSGANVLTF

size: NA
D: TRBD2
J: TRBJ2-7
V: TRBV5-1
DNA: TGCGCCAGCAGCTTGGGCCCTAGCGGGAACTCCTACGAGCAGTACTTC
CDR3: CASSLGPSGNSYEQYF

size: NA
D: NA
J: TRBJ1-4
V: TRBV5-1
DNA: TGCGCCAGCAAAGTCGGGCAGGGTGGTGAAAAACTGTTTTTT
CDR3: CASKVGQGGEKLFF

size: NA
D: NA
J: TRBJ1-5
V: TRBV19
DNA: TGTGCCAGTAGTATCGGAGGGGGATCTCAGCCCCAGCATTTT
CDR3: CASSIGGGSQPQHF

size: NA
D: NA
J: TRBJ2-1
V: TRBV7-2
DNA: TGTGCCAGCAGCTTTTACGCACAGGAGCAGTTCTTC
CDR3: CASSFYAQEQFF

size: once
D: NA
J: TRBJ2-7
V: TRBV10-3
DNA: TGTGCCATCAGTGAGTCTGGCAGGCTCTACGAGCAGTACTTC
CDR3: CAISESGRLYEQYF

size: once
D: TRBD1
J: TRBJ2-1
V: TRBV5-5
DNA: TGTGCCAGCAGCTTGGTACGGGGACAGGGAGTCTTCTCCTACAATGAGCAGTTCTTC
CDR3: CASSLVRGQGVFSYNEQFF

size: NA
D: TRBD1
J: TRBJ1-1
V: TRBV30
DNA: TGTGCCTGGAGTGCCCTCGGACAGGGGGATAACACTGAAGCTTTCTTT
CDR3: CAWSALGQGDNTEAFF

size: NA
D: NA
J: TRBJ2-2
V: TRBV5-1
DNA: TGCGCCAGCAGCCCCGTGGGAGTGGGGGAGCTGTTTTTT
CDR3: CASSPVGVGELFF

size: NA
D: TRBD1
J: TRBJ2-2
V: TRBV23-1
DNA: TGCGCCAGCAGTCAATTTGGGACAGGCGTCACCGGGGAGCTGTTTTTT
CDR3: CASSQFGTGVTGELFF

size: NA
D: TRBD1
J: TRBJ1-1
V: TRBV6-6
DNA: TGTGCCAGCAGTAAGGACAGGACGAACACTGAAGCTTTCTTT
CDR3: CASSKDRTNTEAFF

size: NA
D: NA
J: TRBJ2-5
V: TRBV5-1
DNA: TGCGCCAGCAGCTTGAGTCGGGGAGAAGAGACCCAGTACTTC
CDR3: CASSLSRGEETQYF

size: NA
D: NA
J: TRBJ2-1
V: TRBV19
DNA: TGTGCCAGTAGTATAGAACAACGAGAGGTCAATGAGCAGTTCTTC
CDR3: CASSIEQREVNEQFF

size: NA
D: TRBD1
J: TRBJ2-1
V: TRBV30
DNA: TGTGCCTGGAGTTCACGGGGACAGGCCTTTAATGAGCAGTTCTTC
CDR3: CAWSSRGQAFNEQFF

size: NA
D: NA
J: TRBJ1-1
V: TRBV6-1
DNA: TGTGCCAGCAGTGAAGCTTTGTTGACTGAAGCTTTCTTT
CDR3: CASSEALLTEAFF

size: NA
D: TRBD1
J: TRBJ1-5
V: TRBV2
DNA: TGTGCCAGCAGTGGAGACAGGGGTCGACAGCCCCAGCATTTT
CDR3: CASSGDRGRQPQHF